The TCR beta chain under discussion was sequenced for a study of shared clonotypes between healthy human individuals. On this clone itself: Its antigen remains unknown.

Study-wide points: The genetic and exposure-history diversity represented was limited by few donors. The study found 4.5% to 5% of naive CD4 clonotypes shared across several donors.

Replicate PCRs for sorted subsets used 200 to 250 ng DNA; this equaled 33,000 or so T cell genomes. Libraries were prepared by immunoSEQ multiplex PCR; TCRdb keeps only in-frame clonotypes and omits some of them. The repertoire holds some 2.3 million clones, with 90% to 95% as singletons. The CDR3 contains 15 residues. Trimming cost V 0 bases and J 2 bases, with 11 bases left between them. Germline CDR1 reads SGHKS; CDR2 reads YYEKEE (reference sequence). Sequenced sample: naive CD4+ T cells from PBMCs. Subset in this sample: CD45RA+ positively selected. This clonotype originated in a man younger than 30 in good health. Some clones in this sample may be carry-over from other donors' samples. This sequence joins TRBV5-5 and TRBJ1-1; D is possibly TRBD1 (6 bases). The CDR3 DNA reads TGTGCCAGCAGCTTGGTGGGGGGCGGCAACACTGAAGCTTTCTTT. It codes for CASSLVGGGNTEAFF.